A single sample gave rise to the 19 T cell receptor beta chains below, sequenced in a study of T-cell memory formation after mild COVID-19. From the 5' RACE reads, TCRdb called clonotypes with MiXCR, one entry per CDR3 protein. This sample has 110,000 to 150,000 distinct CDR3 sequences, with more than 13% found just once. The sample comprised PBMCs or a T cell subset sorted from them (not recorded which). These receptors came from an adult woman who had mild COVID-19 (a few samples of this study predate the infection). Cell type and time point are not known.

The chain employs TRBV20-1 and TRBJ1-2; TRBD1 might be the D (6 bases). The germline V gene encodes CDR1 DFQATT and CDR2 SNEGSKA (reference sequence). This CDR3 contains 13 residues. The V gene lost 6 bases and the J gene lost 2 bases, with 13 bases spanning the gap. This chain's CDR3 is CSAIDRPNYGYTF. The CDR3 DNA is TGCAGTGCAATAGACAGGCCAAACTATGGCTACACCTTC.

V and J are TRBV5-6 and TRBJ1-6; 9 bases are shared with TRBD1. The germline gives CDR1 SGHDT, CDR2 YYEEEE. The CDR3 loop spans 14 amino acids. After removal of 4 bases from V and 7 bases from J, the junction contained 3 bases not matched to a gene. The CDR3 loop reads CASSGTGNNSPLHF. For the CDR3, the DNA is TGTGCCAGCAGCGGGACAGGGAACAATTCACCCCTCCACTTT.

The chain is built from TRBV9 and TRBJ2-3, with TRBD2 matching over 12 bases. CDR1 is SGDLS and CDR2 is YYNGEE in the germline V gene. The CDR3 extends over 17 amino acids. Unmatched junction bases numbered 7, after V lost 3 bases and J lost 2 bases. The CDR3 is CASSASSGGALTDTQYF. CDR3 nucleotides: TGTGCCAGCAGCGCCTCTAGCGGGGGGGCCCTCACAGATACGCAGTATTTT.

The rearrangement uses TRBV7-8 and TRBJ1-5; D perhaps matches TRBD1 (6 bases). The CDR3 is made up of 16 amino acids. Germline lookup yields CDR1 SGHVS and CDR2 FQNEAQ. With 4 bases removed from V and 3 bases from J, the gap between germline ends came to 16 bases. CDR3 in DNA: TGTGCCAGCAGCTCGCAGACCGGACAGATCAATCAGCCCCAGCATTTT. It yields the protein CASSSQTGQINQPQHF.

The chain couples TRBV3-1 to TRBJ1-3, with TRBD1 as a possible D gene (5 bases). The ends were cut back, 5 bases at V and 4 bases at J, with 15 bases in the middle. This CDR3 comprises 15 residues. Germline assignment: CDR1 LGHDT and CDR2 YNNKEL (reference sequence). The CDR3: CASSGTGALGNTIYF. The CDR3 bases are TGTGCCAGCAGCGGTACCGGGGCATTGGGAAACACCATATATTTT.

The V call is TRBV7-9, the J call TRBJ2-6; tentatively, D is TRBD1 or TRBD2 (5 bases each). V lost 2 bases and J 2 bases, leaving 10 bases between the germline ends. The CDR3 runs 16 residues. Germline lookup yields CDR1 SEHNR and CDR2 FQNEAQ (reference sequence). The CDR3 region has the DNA TGTGCCAGCAGCTTATCTTGGGGGACTGGGGCCAACGTCCTGACTTTC. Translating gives CASSLSWGTGANVLTF.

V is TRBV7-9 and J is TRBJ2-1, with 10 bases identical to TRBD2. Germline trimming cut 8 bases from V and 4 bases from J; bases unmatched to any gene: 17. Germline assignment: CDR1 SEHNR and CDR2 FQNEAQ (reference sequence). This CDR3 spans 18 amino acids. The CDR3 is CASGSGTSASGGYNEQFF. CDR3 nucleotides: TGTGCCAGCGGATCTGGGACTAGCGCCTCGGGGGGTTACAATGAGCAGTTCTTC.

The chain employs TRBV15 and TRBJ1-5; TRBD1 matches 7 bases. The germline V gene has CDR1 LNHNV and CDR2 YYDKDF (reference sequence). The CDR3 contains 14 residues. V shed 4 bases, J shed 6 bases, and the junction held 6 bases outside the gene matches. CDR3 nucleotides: TGTGCCACCAGCACACACAGGGGCGCTCAGCCCCAGCATTTT. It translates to CATSTHRGAQPQHF.

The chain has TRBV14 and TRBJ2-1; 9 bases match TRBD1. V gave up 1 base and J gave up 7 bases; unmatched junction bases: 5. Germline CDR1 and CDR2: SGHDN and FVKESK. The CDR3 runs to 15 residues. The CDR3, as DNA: TGTGCCAGCAGCCAAGGGGGACAGGGCTGGAATGAGCAGTTCTTC. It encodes CASSQGGQGWNEQFF. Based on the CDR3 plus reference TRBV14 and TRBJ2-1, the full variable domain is EAGVTQFPSHSVIEKGQTVTLRCDPISGHDNLYWYRRVMGKEIKFLLHFVKESKQDESGMPNNRFLAERTGGTYSTLKVQPAELEDSGVYFCASSQGGQGWNEQFFGPGTRLTVL.

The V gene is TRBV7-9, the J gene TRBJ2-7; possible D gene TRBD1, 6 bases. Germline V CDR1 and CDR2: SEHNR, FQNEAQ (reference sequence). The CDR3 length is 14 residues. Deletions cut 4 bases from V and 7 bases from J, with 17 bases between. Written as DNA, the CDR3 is TGTGCCAGCAGCTCCCGCCTGACAGGACGAGAGCAGTACTTC. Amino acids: CASSSRLTGREQYF. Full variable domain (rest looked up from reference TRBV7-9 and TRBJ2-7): DTGVSQNPRHKITKRGQNVTFRCDPISEHNRLYWYRQTLGQGPEFLTYFQNEAQLEKSRLLSDRFSAERPKGSFSTLEIQRTEQGDSAMYLCASSSRLTGREQYFGPGTRLTVT.

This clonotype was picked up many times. CDR3 region: CASSLRGVETQYF. The CDR3 DNA sequence: TGTGCCAGCAGCTTACGAGGGGTGGAGACCCAGTACTTC. This rearrangement joins TRBV7-8 to TRBJ2-5; D might be TRBD1 or TRBD2, each matching 5 bases. This CDR3 contains 13 residues. Trimming took 2 bases from V and 5 from J, leaving 9 bases between them. CDR1 and CDR2 (germline): SGHVS, FQNEAQ. Drawing the rest from reference TRBV7-8 and TRBJ2-5, the complete variable domain is GAGVSQSPRYKVAKRGQDVALRCDPISGHVSLFWYQQALGQGPEFLTYFQNEAQLDKSGLPSDRFFAERPEGSVSTLKIQRTQQEDSAVYLCASSLRGVETQYFGPGTRLLVL.

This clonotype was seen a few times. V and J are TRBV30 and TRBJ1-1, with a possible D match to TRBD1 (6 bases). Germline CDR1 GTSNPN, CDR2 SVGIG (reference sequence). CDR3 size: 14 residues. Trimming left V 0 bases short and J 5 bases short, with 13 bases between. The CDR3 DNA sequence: TGTGCCTGGAGTGTTTGGGGGCTGGGGACTGAAGCTTTCTTT. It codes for CAWSVWGLGTEAFF.

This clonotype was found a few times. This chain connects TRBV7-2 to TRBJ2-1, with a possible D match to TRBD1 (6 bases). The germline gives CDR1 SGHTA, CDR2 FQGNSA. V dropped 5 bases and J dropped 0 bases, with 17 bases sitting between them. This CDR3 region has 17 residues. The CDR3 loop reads CASSLIITGSSYNEQFF. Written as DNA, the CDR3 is TGTGCCAGCAGCCTTATCATAACAGGGAGCTCCTACAATGAGCAGTTCTTC.

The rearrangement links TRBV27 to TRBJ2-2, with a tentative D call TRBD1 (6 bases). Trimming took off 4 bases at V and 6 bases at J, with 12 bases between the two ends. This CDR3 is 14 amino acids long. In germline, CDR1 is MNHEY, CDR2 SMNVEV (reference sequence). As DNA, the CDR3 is TGTGCCAGCAGTTCGTACAGGGACCCCGGGGAGCTGTTTTTT. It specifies CASSSYRDPGELFF.

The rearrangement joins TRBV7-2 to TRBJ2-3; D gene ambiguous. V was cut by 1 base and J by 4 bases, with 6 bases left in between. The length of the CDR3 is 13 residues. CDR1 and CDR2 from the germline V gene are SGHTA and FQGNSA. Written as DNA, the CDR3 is TGTGCCAGCAGCTTAGTAGGGTCAGATACGCAGTATTTT. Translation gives CASSLVGSDTQYF.

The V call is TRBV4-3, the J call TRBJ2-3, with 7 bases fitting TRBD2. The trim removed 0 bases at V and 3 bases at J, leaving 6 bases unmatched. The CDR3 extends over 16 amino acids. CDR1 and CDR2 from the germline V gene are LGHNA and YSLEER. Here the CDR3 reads CASSQDRAGVTDTQYF. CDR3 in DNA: TGCGCCAGCAGCCAAGACCGCGCGGGAGTTACAGATACGCAGTATTTT.

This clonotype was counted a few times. CDR3 sequence reads: CASSDLVLAGDQETQYF. In DNA form, the CDR3 reads TGTGCCAGCAGTGATCTCGTCCTAGCGGGGGACCAAGAGACCCAGTACTTC. The rearrangement joins TRBV6-1 to TRBJ2-5, with 10 bases lining up with TRBD2. This CDR3 has 17 residues. Germline V gene sequence: CDR1 MNHNS, CDR2 SASEGT. Unmatched junction bases numbered 7, after V lost 3 bases and J lost 0 bases.

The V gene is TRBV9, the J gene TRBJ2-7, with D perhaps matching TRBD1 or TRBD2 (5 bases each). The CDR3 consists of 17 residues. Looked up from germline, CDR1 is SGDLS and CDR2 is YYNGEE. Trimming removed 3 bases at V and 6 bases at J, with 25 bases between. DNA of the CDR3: TGTGCCAGCAGCGAGGGGTTGATTACGGGAATTACTGGCGAGCAGTACTTC. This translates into CASSEGLITGITGEQYF.

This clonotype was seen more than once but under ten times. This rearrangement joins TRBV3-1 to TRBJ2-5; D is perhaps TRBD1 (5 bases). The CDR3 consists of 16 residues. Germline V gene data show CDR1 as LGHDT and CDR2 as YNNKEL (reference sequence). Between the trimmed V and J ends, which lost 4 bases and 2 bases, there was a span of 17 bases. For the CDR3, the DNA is TGTGCCAGCAGCCCGGAATTTGGGGCCCTGCAAGAGACCCAGTACTTC. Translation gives CASSPEFGALQETQYF.